This entry concerns a single T cell receptor beta chain. This sample was taken from a study of patients and donors after allogeneic stem cell transplantation. TCRdb independently ran MiXCR on the RT-PCR reads; one entry per CDR3 protein. Of roughly 960,000 distinct CDR3 sequences listed, roughly 18% are singletons. The CDR3 has 14 amino acids. CDR1 is PRHDT, CDR2 FYEKMQ, per germline (reference sequence). V shed 3 bases and J 8 bases; nucleotides not matched to a gene: 2. This sequence was found in a human donor who was either an allogeneic HSCT recipient or a stem cell or donor lymphocyte infusion donor (not recorded which). It is not recorded whose cells these are; they may come from a transplant donor. The genes are TRBV13 and TRBJ1-6; 9 nucleotides line up with TRBD1. Sequenced: blood, either unsorted or a sorted T cell fraction (not recorded which). The CDR3 loop is CASSFGDRDSPLHF. The CDR3 region has the DNA TGTGCCAGCAGCTTTGGGGACAGGGATTCACCCCTCCACTTT.